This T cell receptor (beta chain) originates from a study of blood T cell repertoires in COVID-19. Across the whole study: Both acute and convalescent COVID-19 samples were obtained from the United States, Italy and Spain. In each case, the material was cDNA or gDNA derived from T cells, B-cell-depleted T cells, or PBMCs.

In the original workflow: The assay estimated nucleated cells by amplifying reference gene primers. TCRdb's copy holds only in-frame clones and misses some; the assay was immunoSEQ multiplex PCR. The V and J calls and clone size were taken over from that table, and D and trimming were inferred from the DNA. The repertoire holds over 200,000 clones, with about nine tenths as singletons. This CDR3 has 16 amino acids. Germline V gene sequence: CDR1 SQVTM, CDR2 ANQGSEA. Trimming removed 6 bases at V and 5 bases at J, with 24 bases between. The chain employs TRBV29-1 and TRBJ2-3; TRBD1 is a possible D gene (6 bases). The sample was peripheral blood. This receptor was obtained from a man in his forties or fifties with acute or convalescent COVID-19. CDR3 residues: CSVKDSPLIRRDTQYF. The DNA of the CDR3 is TGCAGCGTGAAGGACAGTCCACTAATTCGGAGAGATACGCAGTATTTT.